This TCR beta chain was captured in a study of regulatory T cells in long-lasting Graves disease. TCR beta libraries were built with iRepertoire HTBI primers and Arm-PCR of CDR3 regions. MiXCR, applied by TCRdb to the multiplex PCR reads, yields one record per CDR3 protein. Among roughly 500,000 distinct CDR3 sequences, 13% were seen once, and the ten largest hold roughly a tenth. Time point defined: newly diagnosed GD, antithyroid drugs for less than 3 months. PBMC RNA was the source of the TCR library. The CDR3 sequence is 13 residues long. Germline CDR1 DFQATT, CDR2 SNEGSKA (reference sequence). J gave up 12 bases and V 5 bases, and 13 bases lay outside the gene matches. This clonotype has a count of ten or more. This sample was also put to use in a study of T cells in Graves' hyperthyroidism and ophthalmopathy.

The chain employs TRBV20-1 and TRBJ1-2, with TRBD1 matching 9 bases. Sequences were derived from peripheral blood mononuclear cells (PBMCs), sampled at new diagnosis, from a patient treated with antithyroid drugs. This TCR was sampled from a man aged 25-45 years with Graves disease. The CDR3 reads CSAVVRDRAIHTF. The CDR3 bases are TGCAGTGCTGTGGTCCGGGACAGGGCTATCCACACCTTC.